This T cell receptor (beta chain) was sequenced for a study of blood T cell repertoires in COVID-19. Background on the study: COVID-19 samples, acute and convalescent, were from the United States, Italy and Spain. From T cells, B-cell-depleted T cells, or PBMCs came the material, which was cDNA or gDNA.

Per the original data handling: Reference gene primer amplification gave estimated nucleated cell counts. The method was immunoSEQ multiplex PCR; TCRdb's version includes in-frame clones alone and lacks a portion of them. V and J calls and clone size are copied from that table; D and trimming were computed from the DNA. Of approximately 140,000 clones in the sample, roughly four fifths were seen once. The CDR3 extends over 16 amino acids. The germline CDR1 and CDR2 sequences are MGHRA and YSYEKL. V dropped 0 bases and J dropped 10; count of bases not matched to a gene: 6. This clonotype originated in a human donor with acute or convalescent COVID-19. The donor label of this sample is uncertain. The specimen was peripheral blood. V and J are TRBV4-1 and TRBJ2-1, with 13 bases aligning to TRBD2. CDR3 nucleotides: TGCGCCAGCAGCCAAGAACGACTAGCGGGGGGACGGGAGCAGTTCTTC. Its translation is CASSQERLAGGREQFF.